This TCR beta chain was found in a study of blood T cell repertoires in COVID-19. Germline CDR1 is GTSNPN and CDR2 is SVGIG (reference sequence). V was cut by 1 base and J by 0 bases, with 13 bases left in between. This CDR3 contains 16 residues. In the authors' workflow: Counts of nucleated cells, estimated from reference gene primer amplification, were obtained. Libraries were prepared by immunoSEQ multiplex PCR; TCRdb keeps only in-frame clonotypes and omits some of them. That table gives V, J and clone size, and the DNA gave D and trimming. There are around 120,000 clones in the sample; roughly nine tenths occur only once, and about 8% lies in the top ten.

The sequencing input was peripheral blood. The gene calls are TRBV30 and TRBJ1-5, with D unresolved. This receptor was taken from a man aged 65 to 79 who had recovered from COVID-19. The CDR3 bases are TGTGCCTGGAGTGGGAAAGAGGGTATTAGCAATCAGCCCCAGCATTTT. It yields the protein CAWSGKEGISNQPQHF. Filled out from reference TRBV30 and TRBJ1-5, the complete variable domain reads SQTIHQWPATLVQPVGSPLSLECTVEGTSNPNLYWYRQAAGRGLQLLFYSVGIGQISSEVPQNLSASRPQDRQFILSSKKLLLSDSGFYLCAWSGKEGISNQPQHFGDGTRLSIL.